Listed below are T cell receptor beta chains from one sample, sequenced in a study of PD-L1 blockade in urothelial cancer. Assay used: immunoSEQ multiplex PCR; TCRdb lists only in-frame clones, some missing. The sample has about 100,000 clones, about 85% seen once. This sample comprised PBMCs, obtained around atezolizumab (anti-PD-L1) treatment. The receptors originated from a man aged 50 to 59 with urothelial cancer. Each CDR3 is given with its conserved first and last residue. A D gene is named only where the DNA matches it firmly. The size field is filled for only some rows; it gives once, few, many or a size class.

TRBD1	TRBJ2-7	.	TRBV11-1	TGTGCCAGCAGCTTTTCTTGGGACAGCAGCTCCTACGAGCAGTACTTC	CASSFSWDSSSYEQYF
.	TRBJ2-2	.	TRBV19	TGTGCCAGTAGTATATCAGTCTTCACCGGGGAGCTGTTTTTT	CASSISVFTGELFF
TRBD1	TRBJ2-4	.	TRBV15	TGTGCCACCAGCAGAGTAGGGGGCTTAGCCAAAAACATTCAGTACTTC	CATSRVGGLAKNIQYF
.	TRBJ2-7	.	TRBV7-9	TGTGCCAGCAGTCAAAGACTAGGCGAGCAGTACTTC	CASSQRLGEQYF
TRBD1	TRBJ1-3	few	TRBV7-8	TGTGCCAGCAGCTTAGCAGGGGGCTTGGGAAACACCATATATTTT	CASSLAGGLGNTIYF
.	TRBJ2-3	once	TRBV6-1	TGTGCCAGCAGTGAACTTCGACTCGCTAGCACAGATACGCAGTATTTT	CASSELRLASTDTQYF
.	TRBJ2-1	few	TRBV27	TGTGCCAGCAGGGGGCGGGGTACTTACAATGAGCAGTTCTTC	CASRGRGTYNEQFF
TRBD1	TRBJ2-2	.	TRBV28	TGTGCCAGCACCCTTTACCGGTGGACAGGGGTAACCGGGGAGCTGTTTTTT	CASTLYRWTGVTGELFF
TRBD2	TRBJ2-2	.	TRBV13	TGTGCCAGCAGCTTAGTAGCGGGAGTAGGGGAGCTGTTTTTT	CASSLVAGVGELFF
TRBD2	TRBJ2-1	.	TRBV28	TGTGCCAGCAGTTTAGCGGGAGGGCCGGGTGAGCAGTTCTTC	CASSLAGGPGEQFF
.	TRBJ2-6	.	TRBV5-5	TGTGCCAGCAGCCGGTCCGAATTTTGGGCGGGGGCCAACGTCCTGACTTTC	CASSRSEFWAGANVLTF
TRBD1	TRBJ2-2	.	TRBV19	TGTGCCAGTAGTCCCCGGGACAGGGGGAACACCGGGGAGCTGTTTTTT	CASSPRDRGNTGELFF
.	TRBJ1-1	few	TRBV10-3	TGTGCCATCAGTCAGGGGCGCCTAACGGCTTTCTTT	CAISQGRLTAFF
.	TRBJ1-1	.	TRBV5-4	TGTGCCAGCAGCTTGGTAGGGGTGAACACTGAAGCTTTCTTT	CASSLVGVNTEAFF
.	TRBJ1-2	once	TRBV6-1	TGTGCCAGCAGTGCATGGGACTCTCCTATGGGCTACACCTTC	CASSAWDSPMGYTF
.	TRBJ1-2	.	TRBV6-5	TGTGCCAGCAGTTACCGCGGCTTGGGCTACACCTTC	CASSYRGLGYTF
.	TRBJ1-5	.	TRBV6-5	TGTGCCAGCAGTCTCAGGGTCCAGCCCCAGCATTTT	CASSLRVQPQHF
TRBD1	TRBJ2-7	.	TRBV11-2	TGTGCCAGCAGCGGGCACAGGGGAACCTACGAGCAGTACTTC	CASSGHRGTYEQYF
.	TRBJ2-5	.	TRBV25-1	TGTGCCAGCAGTGGCTCCTCGGGGACCCAGTACTTC	CASSGSSGTQYF
.	TRBJ1-5	.	TRBV28	TGTGCCAGCAGTACCGGGTCCAAACGGGGCAATCAGCCCCAGCATTTT	CASSTGSKRGNQPQHF
.	TRBJ2-1	.	TRBV19	TGTGCCAGTAGCCTGCTAGGCTACAATGAGCAGTTCTTC	CASSLLGYNEQFF
.	TRBJ1-1	few	TRBV28	TGTGCCAGCAGACAAAACACTGAAGCTTTCTTT	CASRQNTEAFF
.	TRBJ1-6	.	TRBV6-5	TGTGCCAGCAGTTACTCCAGCTCCTATAATTCACCCCTCCACTTT	CASSYSSSYNSPLHF
.	TRBJ2-5	.	TRBV9	TGTGCCAGCAGCGTAGAACCGGGGGAAGGGGAGACCCAGTACTTC	CASSVEPGEGETQYF
.	TRBJ2-1	.	TRBV6-4	TGTGCCAGCAGCCCTCTAGCGAACTACAATGAGCAGTTCTTC	CASSPLANYNEQFF
.	TRBJ1-2	few	TRBV5-4	TGTGCCAGCAGCTTGGGTTTTAATGGCTACACCTTC	CASSLGFNGYTF
.	TRBJ1-2	once	TRBV10-2	TGCGCCAGCAGGATCACGACCGCCGACAATTTCTATGGCTACACCTTC	CASRITTADNFYGYTF
TRBD1	TRBJ2-5	.	TRBV6-1	TGTGCCAGCAGTGGACAGGGGGAGACCCAGTACTTC	CASSGQGETQYF
TRBD1	TRBJ1-6	few	TRBV7-6	TGTGCCAGCAGCCCGGGACAGCCGAATTCACCCCTCCACTTT	CASSPGQPNSPLHF
.	TRBJ1-2	.	TRBV18	TGTGCCAGCTCACCGACCGGCGACAAAAGCTATGGCTACACCTTC	CASSPTGDKSYGYTF
.	TRBJ1-5	.	TRBV27	TGTGCCAGCAGGCGGGGAGGGACTCAGCCCCAGCATTTT	CASRRGGTQPQHF
.	TRBJ1-1	.	TRBV20-1	TGCAGTGCCCCGTTTTTCACTGAAGCTTTCTTT	CSAPFFTEAFF
.	TRBJ2-1	.	TRBV30	TGTGCCTGGTCCCCTCCGGGGAGTATCTACAATGAGCAGTTCTTC	CAWSPPGSIYNEQFF
TRBD2	TRBJ2-7	.	TRBV30	TGTGCCTGGAGGCTAGCGGCCTCCTACGAGCAGTACTTC	CAWRLAASYEQYF
.	TRBJ1-1	few	TRBV6-5	TGTGCCACCTCAGCACAGGGTAGGAACACTGAAGCTTTCTTT	CATSAQGRNTEAFF
.	TRBJ1-1	.	TRBV27	TGTGCCAGCAGTTTCGAACATACAGGGACAGCTTTCTTT	CASSFEHTGTAFF
.	TRBJ1-3	.	TRBV18	TGTGCCAGCTCACCTACATCGGGCTCTGGAAACACCATATATTTT	CASSPTSGSGNTIYF
TRBD1	TRBJ1-2	few	TRBV7-2	TGTGCCAGCAGCTTAGCGGGGGACAGCGCGAAAGAAGGCTACACCTTC	CASSLAGDSAKEGYTF
TRBD1	TRBJ1-2	.	TRBV28	TGTGCCAGCAGCTCCGGGACAGGGGGCATTGGCTACACCTTC	CASSSGTGGIGYTF
.	TRBJ1-3	.	TRBV5-5	TGTGCCAGCAGGAGGAGCAGGGACTCTGGAAACACCATATATTTT	CASRRSRDSGNTIYF
.	TRBJ1-2	.	TRBV18	TGTGCCAGCTCATCCGGACTTCAGGGGCCGGCTGGCTACACCTTC	CASSSGLQGPAGYTF
TRBD1	TRBJ2-7	.	TRBV19	TGTGCCAGTAGTATGGCAAGTACCGGGACAGAAAAGCAGTACTTC	CASSMASTGTEKQYF